These 18 T cell receptor beta chains share one sample of origin, sequenced in a study of Ad26.COV2.S vaccination and SARS-CoV-2 variants (dated by TCRdb to 2020 to 2023). The method behind the library was the immunoSEQ multiplex PCR assay. TCRdb retrieved this table from immuneACCESS and kept in-frame rearrangements only. Not all clones are present; in checked studies, unresolved V genes account for under half, and no reason is known for the remainder. A total of about 480,000 clones appear in this sample, 87% of them only once. The ten largest account for about 13% of the sample. Interpreted using the paper, the treatment or condition label stands for: about 20 received Ad26.COV2.S at low or high dose, single or two shots; five or six received placebo; per-sample allocation not given. For vaccine and placebo recipients, repertoires were sequenced using samples collected on day 63 after the first injection.

The starting material was peripheral blood, obtained in a trial of Ad26.COV2.S vaccine versus placebo. These receptors were taken from a person between 18 and 59 years old who received the Ad26.COV2.S COVID-19 vaccine or a placebo.

This sequence joins TRBV12-3 or TRBV12-4 and TRBJ2-5; D gene ambiguous. The CDR3 is made up of 12 amino acids. Trimming cost V 9 bases and J 5 bases, with 13 bases left between them. This chain's CDR3 is CASRGFRETQYF. DNA for the CDR3: TGTGCCAGTAGAGGATTCCGGGAGACCCAGTACTTC.

The J gene is TRBJ2-7, the V gene TRBV28; D possibly corresponds to TRBD2 (5 bases). This CDR3 comprises 14 residues. Germline CDR1 and CDR2: MDHEN and SYDVKM. With 7 bases removed from V and 3 bases from J, the gap between germline ends came to 16 bases. The DNA for the CDR3 is TGTGCCAGCATGGTTGTAGGGAGTCGCTACGAGCAGTACTTC. This codes for CASMVVGSRYEQYF.

This clone appeared a few times. The rearrangement joins TRBV7-2 to TRBJ1-1; tentatively, D is TRBD1 (5 bases). The V end lost 7 bases, the J end lost 7 bases, and 19 bases lay between the germline ends. The CDR3 is 14 residues long. The germline V gene has CDR1 SGHTA and CDR2 FQGNSA. The CDR3 nucleotides are TGTGCCAGCAACTCCGGGACGGCGGACCTTGAAGCTTTCTTT. It yields the protein CASNSGTADLEAFF. The variable domain in full, completed from reference TRBV7-2 and TRBJ1-1, reads GAGVSQSPSNKVTEKGKDVELRCDPISGHTALYWYRQSLGQGLEFLIYFQGNSAPDKSGLPSDRFSAERTGGSVSTLTIQRTQQEDSAVYLCASNSGTADLEAFFGQGTRLTVV.

V usage is TRBV4-2 and J usage is TRBJ2-7, with 9 positions matching TRBD1. This CDR3 comprises 14 residues. Germline loops: CDR1 LGHNA, CDR2 YNFKEQ. After removal of 5 bases from V and 3 bases from J, the junction contained 5 bases not matched to a gene. For the CDR3, the DNA is TGTGCCAGCAGCTCGAGGACAGGGGACTACGAGCAGTACTTC. It specifies CASSSRTGDYEQYF.

This chain uses TRBV27 with TRBJ2-7; 7 positions agree with TRBD1. CDR1 and CDR2 from the germline V gene are MNHEY and SMNVEV (reference sequence). V was clipped by 6 bases and J by 2 bases; unmatched bases: 7. The CDR3 length is 14 residues. The CDR3 DNA is TGTGCCAGCAGCCTAGGGGGCGGAGCCTACGAGCAGTACTTC. Protein sequence: CASSLGGGAYEQYF.

The CDR3 DNA is TGCGCCAGCAGCTGGGGGTCTTTGAACACTGAAGCTTTCTTT. Protein product: CASSWGSLNTEAFF. The chain employs TRBV5-1 and TRBJ1-1; weak D call: TRBD1 (5 bases). In germline, CDR1 is SGHRS, CDR2 YFSETQ. Trimming removed 3 bases from V and 0 bases from J, with 9 bases in between. The CDR3 is 14 amino acids.

The chain carries TRBV5-1 and TRBJ1-4; 7 bases fit TRBD1. CDR1 and CDR2 (germline): SGHRS, YFSETQ. The V gene end was trimmed by 4 bases and the J gene end by 7 bases; junction bases not matched to a gene: 7. CDR3 length: 14 residues. CDR3 sequence: CASSPTGVGEKLFF. DNA for the CDR3: TGCGCCAGCAGCCCTACAGGGGTGGGTGAAAAACTGTTTTTT.

The chain uses TRBV7-3 and TRBJ2-7; perhaps TRBD1 as D (5 bases). V dropped 2 bases and J dropped 2 bases, with 13 bases sitting between them. Germline CDR1 and CDR2: SGHTA and FQGTGA. The CDR3 is 15 residues long. The CDR3 loop reads CASSLAPQGAYEQYF. CDR3 bases: TGTGCCAGCAGCTTAGCCCCCCAGGGCGCCTACGAGCAGTACTTC. Drawing the rest from reference TRBV7-3 and TRBJ2-7, the complete variable domain is GAGVSQTPSNKVTEKGKYVELRCDPISGHTALYWYRQSLGQGPEFLIYFQGTGAADDSGLPNDRFFAVRPEGSVSTLKIQRTERGDSAVYLCASSLAPQGAYEQYFGPGTRLTVT.

The chain has TRBV5-1 and TRBJ2-2; D remains unclear. The germline V gene has CDR1 SGHRS and CDR2 YFSETQ. Trimming took 6 bases from V and 1 from J, leaving 10 bases between them. There are 14 residues in the CDR3. The CDR3: CASTYDGNTGELFF. CDR3 in DNA: TGCGCCAGCACTTATGACGGGAACACCGGGGAGCTGTTTTTT.

Concerning this clone: The same CDR3 also results from other DNA sequences found in this sample. The chain has TRBV19 and TRBJ2-2, with D unresolved. The ends were cut back, 6 bases at V and 4 bases at J, with 3 bases in the middle. The CDR3 loop spans 11 amino acids. Per germline, CDR1 LNHDA and CDR2 SQIVND (reference sequence). The CDR3 loop reads CASRTTGELFF. CDR3 coding DNA: TGTGCCAGTAGAACCACCGGGGAGCTGTTTTTT.

The genes are TRBV28 and TRBJ1-5; possibly TRBD1 for D (5 bases). V was pared by 5 bases and J by 4 bases, with 15 bases between. The germline CDR1 and CDR2 sequences are MDHEN and SYDVKM. The CDR3 length is 15 residues. The CDR3: CASSPTGQGNQPQHF. The CDR3 bases are TGTGCCAGCAGTCCCACCGGGCAGGGTAATCAGCCCCAGCATTTT. Variable domain in full (rest from reference TRBV28 and TRBJ1-5): DVKVTQSSRYLVKRTGEKVFLECVQDMDHENMFWYRQDPGLGLRLIYFSYDVKMKEKGDIPEGYSVSREKKERFSLILESASTNQTSMYLCASSPTGQGNQPQHFGDGTRLSIL.

The gene calls are TRBV19 and TRBJ2-3; D gene unclear. V was shortened by 5 bases and J by 2 bases, with 14 bases between the two germline ends. The germline V gene encodes CDR1 LNHDA and CDR2 SQIVND (reference sequence). The CDR3 length is 15 residues. The CDR3 sequence is CASSPARKPTDTQYF. For the CDR3, the DNA is TGTGCCAGTAGTCCAGCGCGCAAACCCACAGATACGCAGTATTTT.

The count of this clone is one. The V and J genes are TRBV29-1 and TRBJ1-2; TRBD1 is a possible D gene (5 bases). Looked up from germline, CDR1 is SQVTM and CDR2 is ANQGSEA. This CDR3 comprises 14 residues. V lost 1 base, J lost 3 bases, and 12 bases lay in between. The CDR3 reads CSVEGVRDHYGYTF. In nucleotides, the CDR3 is TGCAGCGTTGAAGGGGTCAGGGACCACTATGGCTACACCTTC.

The CDR3 DNA reads as TGCGCCAGCAGCCGCGGACAGCTAAACACCGGGGAGCTGTTTTTT. Its translation: CASSRGQLNTGELFF. The chain carries TRBV4-3 and TRBJ2-2; the D gene is possibly TRBD1 (6 bases). The V end was cut by 4 bases, the J end by 2 bases, with 11 bases between. Per the germline V gene, CDR1 is LGHNA and CDR2 is YSLEER. The CDR3 has 15 residues.

V usage is TRBV29-1 and J usage is TRBJ2-6, with D perhaps matching TRBD1 (6 bases). Germline V gene lookup returns CDR1 SQVTM and CDR2 ANQGSEA. Trimming removed 4 bases at V and 0 bases at J, with 10 bases between. The CDR3 runs 15 residues. The CDR3 nucleotides read TGCAGCGTTGCGGGACACGCCTCTGGGGCCAACGTCCTGACTTTC. Its translation is CSVAGHASGANVLTF.

The genes are TRBV19 and TRBJ1-3; 7 bases match TRBD1. CDR3 length: 16 residues. CDR1 and CDR2 (germline): LNHDA, SQIVND (reference sequence). V lost 9 bases to trimming and J lost 0 bases; unmatched junction nucleotides: 11. The CDR3 DNA is TGTGCCAGCCGAGACAGGGTCCTCTTCTCTGGAAACACCATATATTTT. Its translation is CASRDRVLFSGNTIYF.

This chain uses TRBV19 with TRBJ2-1; TRBD2 matches 7 bases. Trimming cost V 4 bases and J 3 bases; bases outside gene matches: 3. CDR3 size: 14 residues. In germline, CDR1 is LNHDA, CDR2 SQIVND (reference sequence). The CDR3 nucleotides read TGTGCCAGTAGTAGCGGGAGTTACTACAATGAGCAGTTCTTC. As protein: CASSSGSYYNEQFF.

The rearrangement joins TRBV27 to TRBJ2-7; weak D call: TRBD2 (5 bases). Germline CDR1 is MNHEY and CDR2 is SMNVEV (reference sequence). V dropped 5 bases and J dropped 3 bases, with 14 bases sitting between them. The CDR3 is 14 amino acids. CDR3 sequence: CASSTGGFGYEQYF. In DNA form, the CDR3 reads TGTGCCAGCAGTACCGGAGGTTTTGGCTACGAGCAGTACTTC.